Following are 15 T cell receptor beta chains from one sample sequenced in a study of PD-1 blockade in mismatch repair-deficient tumors. Method: immunoSEQ multiplex PCR; TCRdb's copy keeps in-frame clones and lacks some. The data show 35,000 to 45,000 clones, about 88% seen once. Here the sequenced sample was peripheral blood, taken 75 to 85 weeks after starting pembrolizumab. These receptors all stem from an adult with mismatch repair-deficient cancer.

This clone was seen once. The chain joins TRBV5-5 to TRBJ2-2; 7 bases agree with TRBD2. V shed 4 bases, J shed 1 base, and the junction held 13 bases outside the gene matches. CDR1 is SGHKS and CDR2 is YYEKEE in the germline V gene (reference sequence). CDR3 size: 18 residues. The CDR3 is CASSPGSLAERNTGELFF. The CDR3 bases are TGTGCCAGCAGCCCGGGGTCCCTAGCGGAGCGGAACACCGGGGAGCTGTTTTTT. Using reference TRBV5-5 and TRBJ2-2 for the parts outside the CDR3, the full variable domain is DAGVTQSPTHLIKTRGQQVTLRCSPISGHKSVSWYQQVLGQGPQFIFQYYEKEERGRGNFPDRFSARQFPNYSSELNVNALLLGDSALYLCASSPGSLAERNTGELFFGEGSRLTVL.

This rearrangement joins TRBV11-2 to TRBJ2-3; tentative D call: TRBD2 (5 bases). The CDR3 contains 15 residues. V was clipped by 8 bases and J by 1 base, with 16 bases between them. Germline V gives CDR1 SGHAT, CDR2 FQNNGV. In nucleotides, the CDR3 is TGTGCCAGCCGAGGGCTTAGAGCGGGCACAGATACGCAGTATTTT. Amino acids: CASRGLRAGTDTQYF.

The chain combines TRBV5-4 with TRBJ1-1, with D hard to call. Germline loops: CDR1 SGHNT, CDR2 YYREEE (reference sequence). The length of the CDR3 is 13 residues. V was pared by 4 bases and J by 2 bases, with 9 bases between. This chain's CDR3 is CASSPTINTEAFF. The CDR3 DNA follows: TGTGCCAGCAGCCCCACCATTAACACTGAAGCTTTCTTT. Using reference TRBV5-4 and TRBJ1-1 for the parts outside the CDR3, the full variable domain is ETGVTQSPTHLIKTRGQQVTLRCSSQSGHNTVSWYQQALGQGPQFIFQYYREEENGRGNFPPRFSGLQFPNYSSELNVNALELDDSALYLCASSPTINTEAFFGQGTRLTVV.

The chain is built from TRBV27 and TRBJ2-7, with a weak D call TRBD1 (5 bases). The germline V gene has CDR1 MNHEY and CDR2 SMNVEV (reference sequence). The CDR3 runs 14 residues. Trimming stripped 3 bases from V and 2 bases from J, with 11 bases between. This CDR3 reads CASSFRVEAYEQYF. The DNA for the CDR3 is TGTGCCAGCAGTTTCAGGGTGGAAGCCTACGAGCAGTACTTC.

This chain links TRBV21-1 with TRBJ1-1; the table names TRBD1, a call not compared with the DNA. TRBV21-1 is described as a pseudogene. The CDR3 is made up of 13 amino acids. The CDR3 DNA is TGTGCCAGCAGCTCCTTAAGGGGAACTGAAGCTTTCTTT. Encoded protein: CASSSLRGTEAFF.

The chain carries TRBV6-5 and TRBJ2-2, with TRBD2 as a possible D gene (6 bases). This CDR3 has 13 amino acids. Deletions cut 8 bases from V and 3 bases from J, with 10 bases between. From germline, CDR1 is MNHEY and CDR2 SVGAGI. CDR3 loop: CASDSGHTGELFF. DNA for the CDR3: TGTGCCAGCGATAGCGGTCACACCGGGGAGCTGTTTTTT.

The rearrangement uses TRBV7-2 and TRBJ1-2; maybe TRBD1 (6 bases). Trimming cost V 0 bases and J 1 base, with 9 bases left between them. Germline CDR1 reads SGHTA; CDR2 reads FQGNSA. This CDR3 has 15 amino acids. CDR3 coding DNA: TGTGCCAGCAGCTTAGCAGCAGGGGATAACTATGGCTACACCTTC. Amino acids: CASSLAAGDNYGYTF.

This clone is a singleton in its sample. A much larger clonotype is one base distant, so this may be a read error. Other DNA sequences in this specimen translate into the identical CDR3. The CDR3 sequence is CSVGGTSGSDEQFF. The CDR3 nucleotides read TGCAGTGTTGGAGGGACTAGCGGGAGTGATGAGCAGTTCTTC. The V and J genes are TRBV29-1 and TRBJ2-1; 14 bases fit TRBD2. The CDR3 loop spans 14 amino acids. Germline-derived CDR1 and CDR2 are SQVTM and ANQGSEA.

V gene TRBV9 combines with J gene TRBJ2-3; 7 bases are a match to TRBD2. V shed 3 bases, J shed 4 bases, and the junction held 8 bases outside the gene matches. This CDR3 is built from 15 residues. The germline gives CDR1 SGDLS, CDR2 YYNGEE. CDR3 sequence: CASSDRLAGSDTQYF. The CDR3 DNA is TGTGCCAGCAGCGACCGACTAGCCGGCTCAGATACGCAGTATTTT.

The chain joins TRBV18 to TRBJ2-3; D is unresolved. Trimming took off 2 bases at V and 4 bases at J, with 4 bases between the two ends. CDR3 length: 12 amino acids. The germline gives CDR1 KGHSH, CDR2 LQKENI. The CDR3 reads CASSPSSDTQYF. DNA of the CDR3: TGTGCCAGCTCACCATCCTCAGATACGCAGTATTTT.

A few counts support this clone. The rearrangement uses TRBV10-1 and TRBJ1-1; 8 positions match TRBD1. CDR1 is WNHNN, CDR2 SYGVQD, per germline (reference sequence). V shed 6 bases and J 1 base; nucleotides not matched to a gene: 1. CDR3 size: 13 residues. The DNA for the CDR3 is TGCGCCAGCAGACAGGGGGAGAACACTGAAGCTTTCTTT. It encodes CASRQGENTEAFF.

The gene calls are TRBV19 and TRBJ2-7, with D tentatively TRBD1 or TRBD2 (5 bases each). V was clipped by 8 bases and J by 2 bases, with 10 bases between them. The CDR3 covers 12 residues. CDR1 and CDR2 from the germline V gene are LNHDA and SQIVND (reference sequence). The CDR3 region is CASRGTTYEQYF. CDR3 sequence (DNA): TGTGCCAGTCGAGGGACCACCTACGAGCAGTACTTC.

This chain connects TRBV4-1 to TRBJ2-1, with D hard to call. CDR1 is MGHRA and CDR2 is YSYEKL in the germline V gene. Trimming took 5 bases from V and 0 from J, leaving 11 bases between them. The CDR3 runs to 15 residues. The CDR3 DNA is TGCGCCAGCAGCAAGGACGAGAGCTCCTACAATGAGCAGTTCTTC. This codes for CASSKDESSYNEQFF.

This rearrangement joins TRBV9 to TRBJ2-1; 7 bases map to TRBD2. There are 16 residues in the CDR3. Germline loops: CDR1 SGDLS, CDR2 YYNGEE. The trim removed 0 bases at V and 3 bases at J, leaving 6 bases unmatched. CDR3 amino acids: CASSVVAGDYYNEQFF. The CDR3 nucleotides are TGTGCCAGCAGCGTAGTCGCGGGAGATTACTACAATGAGCAGTTCTTC. Based on the CDR3 plus reference TRBV9 and TRBJ2-1, the full variable domain is DSGVTQTPKHLITATGQRVTLRCSPRSGDLSVYWYQQSLDQGLQFLIQYYNGEERAKGNILERFSAQQFPDLHSELNLSSLELGDSALYFCASSVVAGDYYNEQFFGPGTRLTVL.

With regard to this clone: Other DNA variants within this sample encode the same CDR3. The V gene is TRBV7-9, the J gene TRBJ1-1; no firm D call. Germline V gives CDR1 SEHNR, CDR2 FQNEAQ (reference sequence). V gave up 6 bases and J gave up 4 bases, with 15 bases separating them. The CDR3 loop spans 14 amino acids. The CDR3 sequence: CASSPGREITEAFF. CDR3 bases: TGTGCCAGCAGTCCGGGGAGGGAGATCACTGAAGCTTTCTTT. Using reference TRBV7-9 and TRBJ1-1 for the parts outside the CDR3, the full variable domain is DTGVSQNPRHKITKRGQNVTFRCDPISEHNRLYWYRQTLGQGPEFLTYFQNEAQLEKSRLLSDRFSAERPKGSFSTLEIQRTEQGDSAMYLCASSPGREITEAFFGQGTRLTVV.